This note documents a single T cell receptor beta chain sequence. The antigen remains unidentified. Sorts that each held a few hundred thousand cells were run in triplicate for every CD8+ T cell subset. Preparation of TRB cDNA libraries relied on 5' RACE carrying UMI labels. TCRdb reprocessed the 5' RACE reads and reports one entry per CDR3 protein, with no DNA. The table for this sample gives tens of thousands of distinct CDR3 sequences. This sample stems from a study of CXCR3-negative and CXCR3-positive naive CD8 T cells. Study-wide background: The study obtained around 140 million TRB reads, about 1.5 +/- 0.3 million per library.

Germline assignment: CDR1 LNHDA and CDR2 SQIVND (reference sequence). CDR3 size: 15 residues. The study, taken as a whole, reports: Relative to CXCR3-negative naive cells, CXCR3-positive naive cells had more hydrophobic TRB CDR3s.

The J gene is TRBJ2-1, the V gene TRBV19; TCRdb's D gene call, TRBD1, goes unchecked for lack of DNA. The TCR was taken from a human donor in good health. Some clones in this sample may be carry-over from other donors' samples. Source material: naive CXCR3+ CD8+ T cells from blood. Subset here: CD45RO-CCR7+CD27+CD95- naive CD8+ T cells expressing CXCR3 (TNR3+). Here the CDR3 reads CASSNPGQGGYEQFF.